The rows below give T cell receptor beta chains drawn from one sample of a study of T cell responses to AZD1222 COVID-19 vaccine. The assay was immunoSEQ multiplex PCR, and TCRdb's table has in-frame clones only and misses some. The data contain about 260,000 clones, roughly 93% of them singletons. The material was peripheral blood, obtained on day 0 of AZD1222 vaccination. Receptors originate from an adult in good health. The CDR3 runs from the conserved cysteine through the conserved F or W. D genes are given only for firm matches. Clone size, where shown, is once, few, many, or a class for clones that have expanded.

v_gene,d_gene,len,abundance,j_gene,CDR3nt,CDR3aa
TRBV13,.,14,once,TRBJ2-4,TGTGCCAGCAGCTTGCACGGTTTCGGAAACATTCAGTACTTC,CASSLHGFGNIQYF
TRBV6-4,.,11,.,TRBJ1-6,TGTGCCAGCAGTGACTCGAGGGCCCTCCACTTT,CASSDSRALHF
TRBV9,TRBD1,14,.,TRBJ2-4,TGTGCCAGCAGCACGAGGACAGGCGAAAACATTCAGTACTTC,CASSTRTGENIQYF
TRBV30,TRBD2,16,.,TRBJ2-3,TGTGCCTGGACCCGAGGACTAGCGGGAAGCACAGATACGCAGTATTTT,CAWTRGLAGSTDTQYF
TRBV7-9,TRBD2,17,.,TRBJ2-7,TGTGCCAGCAGCTTAGTAGGGACTAGCGGGACCTCCTACGAGCAGTACTTC,CASSLVGTSGTSYEQYF
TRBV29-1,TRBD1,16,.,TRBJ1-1,TGCAGCGTTGGTAGGGACAGGGCCTCCATGAACACTGAAGCTTTCTTT,CSVGRDRASMNTEAFF
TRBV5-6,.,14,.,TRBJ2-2,TGTGCCAGCAGCTTGGCCGGGCTAGCGCCTGGGCTGTTTTTT,CASSLAGLAPGLFF
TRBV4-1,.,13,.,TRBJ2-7,TGCGCCAGCAGCCAGACTATGGCCCACGAGCAGTACTTC,CASSQTMAHEQYF
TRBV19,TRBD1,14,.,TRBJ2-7,TGTGCCAGTAGTAACGGACAGGGGGCACGGGAGCAGTACTTC,CASSNGQGAREQYF
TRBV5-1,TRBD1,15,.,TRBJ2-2,TGCGCCAGCAGCCTGACAGGGACGAACACCGGGGAGCTGTTTTTT,CASSLTGTNTGELFF
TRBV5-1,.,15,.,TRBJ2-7,TGCGCCAGCAGCTTGGGCCAGGCCGGTTACTACGAGCAGTACTTC,CASSLGQAGYYEQYF
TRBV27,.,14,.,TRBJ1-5,TGTGCCAGCAGTTTATTAGCAGGGATTCAGCCCCAGCATTTT,CASSLLAGIQPQHF
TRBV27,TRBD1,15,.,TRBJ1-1,TGTGCCAGCAGTTGGGCCGGGACAGTGAACACTGAAGCTTTCTTT,CASSWAGTVNTEAFF
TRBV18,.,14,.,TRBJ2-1,TGTGCCAGCTCACCCCCAAGCTCCTACAATGAGCAGTTCTTC,CASSPPSSYNEQFF
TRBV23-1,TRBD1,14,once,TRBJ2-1,TGCGCCAGCAGTCAACCCGGGACAGAGGGCAAGCAGTTCTTC,CASSQPGTEGKQFF
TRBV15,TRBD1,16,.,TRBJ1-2,TGTGCCACCAGCAGATCCGAGGGGACAGCTAACTATGGCTACACCTTC,CATSRSEGTANYGYTF
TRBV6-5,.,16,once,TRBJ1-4,TGTGCCAGCAGGTACTTCGTGAGGGGGAATAATGAAAAACTGTTTTTT,CASRYFVRGNNEKLFF
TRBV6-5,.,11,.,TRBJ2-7,TGTGCCACCACGGGTCTTTACGAGCAGTACTTC,CATTGLYEQYF
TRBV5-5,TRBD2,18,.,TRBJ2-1,TGTGCCAGCAGCTCGGACACTAGCGGGAGTTTCCCCTACAATGAGCAGTTCTTC,CASSSDTSGSFPYNEQFF
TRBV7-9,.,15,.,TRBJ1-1,TGTGCCAGCAGCCCCCCGGGCGGACCGGGGACTGAAGCTTTCTTT,CASSPPGGPGTEAFF
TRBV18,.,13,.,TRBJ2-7,TGTGCCAGCTCACCGGATGGACGTAACGAGCAGTACTTC,CASSPDGRNEQYF
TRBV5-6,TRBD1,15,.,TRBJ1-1,TGTGCCAGCAGCTGGAACCGACAGGGAAGGACTGAAGCTTTCTTT,CASSWNRQGRTEAFF
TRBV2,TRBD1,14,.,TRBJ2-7,TGTGCCAGCAGTGGACAGGGTACTTGGTACGAGCAGTACTTC,CASSGQGTWYEQYF
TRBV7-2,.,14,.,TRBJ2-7,TGTGCCAGCAGCTTAGCACAGGGACCCTACGAGCAGTACTTC,CASSLAQGPYEQYF
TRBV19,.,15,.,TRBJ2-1,TGTGCCAGTAGCCTCGGGCAGGGCTCCTACAATGAGCAGTTCTTC,CASSLGQGSYNEQFF
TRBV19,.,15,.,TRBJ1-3,TGTGCCAGTAGTCCCGGCAGGGACCCTGGAAACACCATATATTTT,CASSPGRDPGNTIYF
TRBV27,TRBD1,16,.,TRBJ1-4,TGTGCCAGCAGTTTATCCAACAGGGGGTCAAGGGAAAAACTGTTTTTT,CASSLSNRGSREKLFF
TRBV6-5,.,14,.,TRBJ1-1,TGTGCCAGCAGTTACTTGGGAGGAGGCACTGAAGCTTTCTTT,CASSYLGGGTEAFF
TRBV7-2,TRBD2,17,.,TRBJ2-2,TGTGCCAGCAGTTTAGGGCTAGCGGCCGCGAACACCGGGGAGCTGTTTTTT,CASSLGLAAANTGELFF
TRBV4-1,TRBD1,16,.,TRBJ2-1,TGCGCCAGCAGCCAAGGTCCGGGACAGGGGGCAGGAGAGCAGTTCTTC,CASSQGPGQGAGEQFF
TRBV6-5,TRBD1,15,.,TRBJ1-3,TGTGCCAGCAGTTACTCAGGACAGGGAGGAAACACCATATATTTT,CASSYSGQGGNTIYF
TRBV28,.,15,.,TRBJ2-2,TGTGCCAGCAGTCCCCCCACCGCGGGCACCGGGGAGCTGTTTTTT,CASSPPTAGTGELFF
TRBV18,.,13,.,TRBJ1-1,TGTGCCAGCTCACGCGGCGAGACGGGTGAAGCTTTCTTT,CASSRGETGEAFF
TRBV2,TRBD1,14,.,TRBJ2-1,TGTGCCAGCAGTGACGGGACAGGGGCCAATGAGCAGTTCTTC,CASSDGTGANEQFF
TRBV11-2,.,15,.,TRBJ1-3,TGTGCCAGCAGCTTAACTTTATTATCTGGAAACACCATATATTTT,CASSLTLLSGNTIYF
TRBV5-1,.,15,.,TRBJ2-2,TGCGCCAGCAGCTTGGTTGGCCGCGCTCACGGGGAGCTGTTTTTT,CASSLVGRAHGELFF
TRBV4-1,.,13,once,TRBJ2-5,TGCGCCAGCAGCGTCGTCAGGCGGGAGACCCAGTACTTC,CASSVVRRETQYF
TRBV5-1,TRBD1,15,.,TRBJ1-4,TGCGCCAGCAGCTTTTCTGGGACAGGGAGTGAAAAACTGTTTTTT,CASSFSGTGSEKLFF
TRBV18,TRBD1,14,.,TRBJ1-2,TGTGCCAGCTCACCGGGGGACAGGGTAATTGGCTACACCTTC,CASSPGDRVIGYTF
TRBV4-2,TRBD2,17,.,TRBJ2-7,TGTGCCAGCAGCAAAGGGGCTAGCGGGGGGGCCATCGACGAGCAGTACTTC,CASSKGASGGAIDEQYF
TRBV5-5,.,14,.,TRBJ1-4,TGTGCCAGCAGCTCCCGGGACTATAATGAAAAACTGTTTTTT,CASSSRDYNEKLFF
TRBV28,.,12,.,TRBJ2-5,TGTGCCAGCAACAGGGAGAAAGAGACCCAGTACTTC,CASNREKETQYF
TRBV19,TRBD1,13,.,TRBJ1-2,TGTGCCAGTAGTCCACAGGGGAGGGGAGGCTACACCTTC,CASSPQGRGGYTF
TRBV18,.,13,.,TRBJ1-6,TGTGCCAGCTCACCCGCTGACGGATCACCCCTCCACTTT,CASSPADGSPLHF
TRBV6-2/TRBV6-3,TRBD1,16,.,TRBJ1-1,TGTGCCAGCAGTTACTCTCGGACAGGGGGGAACACTGAAGCTTTCTTT,CASSYSRTGGNTEAFF